The rows below give T cell receptor beta chains drawn from one sample of a study of post-analysis software for immune sequencing data. TCRdb reanalysed the PCR reads using MiXCR and keeps one entry per CDR3 protein. This repertoire shows roughly 870,000 distinct CDR3 sequences, approximately 53% found once; its top ten account for 4.6%. Source material: blood. The source is a girl aged 5 to 17 with multiple sclerosis. Each CDR3 is given with its conserved first and last residue. The order of the fields is clone size, J gene, D gene, CDR3 length, V gene, CDR3 protein, CDR3 DNA. D genes are given only for firm matches. Some rows mark clone size as missing; the rest say once, few, many or name a class of expanded clone.

NA	TRBJ2-4	TRBD1	15	TRBV5-1	CASRRTGEAKNIQYF	TGCGCCAGCAGGAGGACAGGGGAAGCCAAAAACATTCAGTACTTC
NA	TRBJ2-3	TRBD2	15	TRBV7-2	CASSFGTRSTDTQYF	TGTGCCAGCAGCTTTGGGACTAGGAGCACAGATACGCAGTATTTT
NA	TRBJ2-5	TRBD2	16	TRBV3-1	CASSHLGTSGRETQYF	TGTGCCAGCAGCCACCTAGGGACTAGCGGGAGAGAGACCCAGTACTTC
few	TRBJ2-7	TRBD1	12	TRBV29-1	CSVEVRGREQYF	TGCAGCGTTGAGGTCAGGGGGCGCGAGCAGTACTTC
few	TRBJ1-1	NA	12	TRBV29-1	CSFTPGNTEAFF	TGCAGCTTCACCCCGGGGAACACTGAAGCTTTCTTT
few	TRBJ2-7	TRBD2	14	TRBV12-3/TRBV12-4	CASSLRGGPYEQYF	TGTGCCAGCAGTCTGCGGGGGGGTCCCTACGAGCAGTACTTC
once	TRBJ2-7	TRBD2	15	TRBV20-1	CSARRAGGWSYEQYF	TGCAGTGCTAGAAGAGCGGGAGGGTGGTCCTACGAGCAGTACTTC
NA	TRBJ2-1	TRBD2	14	TRBV29-1	CSVEGLVAYNEQFF	TGCAGCGTTGAGGGACTAGTGGCCTACAATGAGCAGTTCTTC
once	TRBJ2-5	NA	15	TRBV30	CAWNFCLTAEISQYF	TGTGCCTGGAACTTTTGTCTAACGGCCGAAATTTCCCAGTACTTC
NA	TRBJ2-3	NA	16	TRBV7-9	CASRRTGSSGADTQYF	TGTGCCAGCAGGAGGACAGGGAGTAGCGGGGCCGATACGCAGTATTTT
NA	TRBJ2-2	NA	15	TRBV20-1	CSAREEVIDAGELFF	TGCAGTGCTAGAGAAGAGGTGATAGATGCCGGGGAGCTGTTTTTT
NA	TRBJ1-2	NA	13	TRBV20-1	CSARTTGDYGYTF	TGCAGTGCTAGGACGACAGGCGACTATGGCTACACCTTC
NA	TRBJ2-6	NA	14	TRBV7-2	CASSYNGGANVLTF	TGTGCCAGCAGTTACAACGGTGGGGCCAACGTCCTGACTTTC
once	TRBJ1-1	NA	14	TRBV6-5	CASSPGLMNAEAFF	TGTGCCAGCAGCCCGGGCCTAATGAACGCTGAAGCTTTCTTT
few	TRBJ2-7	NA	15	TRBV5-1	CASSLVGQSTYEQYF	TGCGCCAGCAGCTTGGTTGGGCAGAGTACCTACGAGCAGTACTTC
NA	TRBJ1-5	NA	16	TRBV12-3/TRBV12-4	CASSPSHRDLNQPQHF	TGTGCCAGCAGTCCATCCCACAGGGACCTCAATCAGCCCCAGCATTTT
NA	TRBJ1-5	TRBD1	15	TRBV5-8	CTSSHRGMGNQPQHF	TGTACCAGCAGCCACAGGGGTATGGGCAATCAGCCCCAGCATTTT
NA	TRBJ1-2	TRBD1	15	TRBV12-3/TRBV12-4	CASSSRQGKGYGYTF	TGTGCCAGCAGTAGTAGACAGGGAAAAGGGTATGGCTACACCTTC
NA	TRBJ2-1	TRBD1	20	TRBV10-2	CASRAGTGAGRSLTYNEQFF	TGCGCCAGCAGGGCCGGGACAGGGGCCGGGAGAAGTCTCACCTACAATGAGCAGTTCTTC
NA	TRBJ2-5	TRBD1	17	TRBV24-1	CATSDSAGQGAQETQYF	TGTGCCACCAGTGATTCTGCGGGACAGGGGGCACAAGAGACCCAGTACTTC
NA	TRBJ2-7	NA	14	TRBV18	CASSPRARGDEQYF	TGTGCCAGCTCACCTAGGGCGAGGGGGGACGAGCAGTACTTC
NA	TRBJ2-5	TRBD2	17	TRBV20-1	CSARDAGLAGGIRTQYF	TGCAGTGCTAGAGATGCGGGACTAGCGGGAGGGATTCGGACCCAGTACTTC
NA	TRBJ2-7	NA	15	TRBV6-5	CASSYSQATTYEQYF	TGTGCCAGCAGTTACTCGCAGGCGACGACCTACGAGCAGTACTTC
NA	TRBJ2-5	NA	14	TRBV7-9	CASSRGGVGETQYF	TGTGCCAGCAGCCGAGGAGGGGTGGGAGAGACCCAGTACTTC
NA	TRBJ1-4	NA	14	TRBV15	CAASTRTADEKLFF	TGTGCCGCCAGCACTCGGACAGCGGATGAAAAACTGTTTTTT
once	TRBJ2-7	TRBD2	17	TRBV11-1	CASSYSTSGRFSYEQYF	TGTGCCAGCAGCTACTCAACTAGCGGGCGTTTCTCCTACGAGCAGTACTTC
NA	TRBJ2-7	NA	15	TRBV20-1	CSALFQGRKIYEQYF	TGCAGTGCTCTCTTTCAGGGGAGAAAAATCTACGAGCAGTACTTC
NA	TRBJ2-1	NA	14	TRBV15	CATIRQLSYNEQFF	TGTGCCACCATCCGACAGCTCTCCTACAATGAGCAGTTCTTC
NA	TRBJ2-7	NA	13	TRBV14	CASSQLHPLAQYF	TGTGCCAGCAGCCAACTCCACCCCCTGGCGCAGTACTTC
NA	TRBJ2-3	NA	14	TRBV29-1	CSAGGTFATDTQYF	TGCAGCGCTGGGGGGACTTTTGCCACAGATACGCAGTATTTT
NA	TRBJ2-7	NA	16	TRBV9	CASSVASGRDTYEQYF	TGTGCCAGCAGCGTAGCTAGTGGGCGGGACACCTACGAGCAGTACTTC
NA	TRBJ2-3	NA	16	TRBV9	CASSPGYGGSTDTQYF	TGTGCCAGCAGCCCCGGGTACGGCGGCAGCACAGATACGCAGTATTTT
NA	TRBJ1-4	TRBD1	14	TRBV9	CASSVGQGTEKLFF	TGTGCCAGCAGCGTAGGACAGGGAACTGAAAAACTGTTTTTT
NA	TRBJ2-7	NA	14	TRBV27	CASSLGTAGNEQYF	TGTGCCAGCAGTTTAGGCACTGCAGGGAACGAGCAGTACTTC
few	TRBJ2-4	TRBD1	13	TRBV2	CASTQGALSIQYF	TGTGCCAGCACGCAGGGGGCCTTGAGTATTCAGTACTTC
NA	TRBJ2-5	TRBD2	15	TRBV5-6	CASTVLAGFQETQYF	TGTGCCAGCACCGTCCTAGCGGGGTTTCAAGAGACCCAGTACTTC
once	TRBJ2-2	NA	16	TRBV12-3/TRBV12-4	CASSGLSEGNTGELFF	TGTGCCAGCAGCGGACTTTCTGAGGGGAACACCGGGGAGCTGTTTTTT
few	TRBJ2-7	NA	15	TRBV4-1	CASSQEWDGAREQYF	TGCGCCAGCAGCCAAGAGTGGGACGGAGCACGCGAGCAGTACTTC
NA	TRBJ1-4	TRBD1	14	TRBV20-1	CSAARQGTNEKLFF	TGCAGTGCTGCCCGACAGGGCACTAATGAAAAACTGTTTTTT
NA	TRBJ1-5	NA	14	TRBV12-3/TRBV12-4	CASSFAADNQPQHF	TGTGCCAGCAGTTTTGCCGCGGACAATCAGCCCCAGCATTTT
NA	TRBJ2-5	TRBD2	18	TRBV5-1	CASSLAGWELAGQETQYF	TGCGCCAGCAGCTTGGCCGGCTGGGAACTAGCGGGGCAAGAGACCCAGTACTTC
NA	TRBJ2-1	NA	12	TRBV29-1	CSVGGVHNEQFF	TGCAGCGTTGGGGGGGTCCACAATGAGCAGTTCTTC
NA	TRBJ2-3	NA	16	TRBV20-1	CSATPSGLASTDTQYF	TGCAGTGCCACACCCTCTGGACTGGCTAGCACAGATACGCAGTATTTT
once	TRBJ1-5	NA	14	TRBV20-1	CSAGRTSARQPQHF	TGCAGTGCGGGGCGTACTTCCGCAAGGCAGCCCCAGCATTTT
NA	TRBJ1-2	NA	14	TRBV7-8	CASSLVTPNYGYTF	TGTGCCAGCAGCTTAGTTACACCTAACTATGGCTACACCTTC
NA	TRBJ2-7	NA	15	TRBV7-9	CASSLLGRGSYEQYF	TGTGCCAGCAGCTTACTGGGACGGGGCTCCTACGAGCAGTACTTC
few	TRBJ1-5	NA	14	TRBV20-1	CSASEGVGGLPQHF	TGCAGTGCTAGTGAAGGGGTGGGGGGCCTGCCCCAGCATTTT
NA	TRBJ2-5	NA	14	TRBV9	CASSYDRPMETQYF	TGTGCCAGCAGCTACGACCGGCCCATGGAGACCCAGTACTTC
few	TRBJ2-2	NA	14	TRBV29-1	CSVRGYEGTGELFF	TGCAGCGTTCGAGGGTATGAAGGGACCGGGGAGCTGTTTTTT
once	TRBJ2-3	TRBD2	16	TRBV18	CASSTMAGGNTDTQYF	TGTGCCAGCTCCACCATGGCGGGAGGCAACACAGATACGCAGTATTTT
few	TRBJ2-3	TRBD2	13	TRBV20-1	CSVQAGETDTQYF	TGCAGTGTGCAAGCGGGGGAGACAGATACGCAGTATTTT
NA	TRBJ2-1	TRBD2	16	TRBV7-9	CASSLTTSGVYNEQFF	TGTGCCAGCAGCCTTACGACTAGCGGGGTTTACAATGAGCAGTTCTTC
few	TRBJ2-7	NA	15	TRBV10-3	CAISESKGVLYEQYF	TGTGCCATCAGTGAGTCAAAGGGGGTGTTGTACGAGCAGTACTTC